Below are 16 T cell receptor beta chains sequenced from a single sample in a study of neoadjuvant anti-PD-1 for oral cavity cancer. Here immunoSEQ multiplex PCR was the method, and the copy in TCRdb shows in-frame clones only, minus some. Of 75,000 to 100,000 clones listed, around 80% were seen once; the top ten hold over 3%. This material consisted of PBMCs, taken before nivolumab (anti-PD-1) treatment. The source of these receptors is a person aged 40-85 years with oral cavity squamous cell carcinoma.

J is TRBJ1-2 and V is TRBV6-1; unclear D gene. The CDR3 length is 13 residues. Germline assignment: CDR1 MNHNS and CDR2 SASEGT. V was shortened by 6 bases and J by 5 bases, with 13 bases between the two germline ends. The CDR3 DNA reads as TGTGCCAGCAGAGGAGCAGGCGGTTATGGCTACACCTTC. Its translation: CASRGAGGYGYTF.

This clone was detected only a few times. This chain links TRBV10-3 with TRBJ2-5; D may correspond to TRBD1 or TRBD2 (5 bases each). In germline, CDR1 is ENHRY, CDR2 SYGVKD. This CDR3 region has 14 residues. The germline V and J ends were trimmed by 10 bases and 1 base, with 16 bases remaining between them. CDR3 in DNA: TGTGCCACCAGGGACGTTGAGGGCCAAGAGACCCAGTACTTC. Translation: CATRDVEGQETQYF.

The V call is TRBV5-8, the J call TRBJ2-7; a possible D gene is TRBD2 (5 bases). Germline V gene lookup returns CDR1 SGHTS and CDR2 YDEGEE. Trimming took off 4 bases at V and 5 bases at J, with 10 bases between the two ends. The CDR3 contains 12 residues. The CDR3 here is CASSPRGHEQYF. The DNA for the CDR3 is TGTGCCAGCAGCCCCCGGGGTCACGAGCAGTACTTC.

The CDR3 reads CAGGSPDTQYF. CDR3 nucleotide sequence: TGTGCCGGGGGAAGCCCAGATACGCAGTATTTT. The chain has TRBV6-1 and TRBJ2-3, with D perhaps being TRBD1 or TRBD2 (5 bases each). The germline V and J ends were trimmed by 11 bases and 4 bases, with 10 bases remaining between them. This CDR3 is 11 amino acids long. Germline CDR1 reads MNHNS; CDR2 reads SASEGT.

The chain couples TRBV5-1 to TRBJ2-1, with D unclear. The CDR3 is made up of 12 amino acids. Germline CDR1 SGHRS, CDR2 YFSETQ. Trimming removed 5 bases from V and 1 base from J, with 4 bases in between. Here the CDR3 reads CASRLSYNEQFF. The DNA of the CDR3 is TGCGCCAGCAGGTTGTCCTACAATGAGCAGTTCTTC.

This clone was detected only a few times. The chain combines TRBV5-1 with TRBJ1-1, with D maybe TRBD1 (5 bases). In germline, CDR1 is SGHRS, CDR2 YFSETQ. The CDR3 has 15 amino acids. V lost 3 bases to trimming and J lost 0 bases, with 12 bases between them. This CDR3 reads CASSWGTYMNTEAFF. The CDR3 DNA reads TGCGCCAGCAGCTGGGGGACTTACATGAACACTGAAGCTTTCTTT.

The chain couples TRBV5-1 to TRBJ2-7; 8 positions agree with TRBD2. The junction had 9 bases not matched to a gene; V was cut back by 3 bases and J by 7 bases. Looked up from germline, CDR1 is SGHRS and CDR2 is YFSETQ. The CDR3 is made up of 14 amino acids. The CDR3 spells CASSYGLAQGEQYF. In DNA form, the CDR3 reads TGCGCCAGCAGCTACGGACTAGCCCAAGGGGAGCAGTACTTC.

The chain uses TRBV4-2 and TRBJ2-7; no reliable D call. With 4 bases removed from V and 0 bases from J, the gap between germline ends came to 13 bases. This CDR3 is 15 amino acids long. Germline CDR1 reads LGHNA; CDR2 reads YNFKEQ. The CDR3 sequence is CASSPGRVSSYEQYF. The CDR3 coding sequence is TGTGCCAGCAGCCCCGGACGGGTGAGCTCCTACGAGCAGTACTTC.

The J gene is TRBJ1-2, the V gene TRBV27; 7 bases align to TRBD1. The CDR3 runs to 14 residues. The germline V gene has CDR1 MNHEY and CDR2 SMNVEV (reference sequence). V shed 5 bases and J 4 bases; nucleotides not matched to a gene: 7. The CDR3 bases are TGTGCCAGCAGTCCCTGGGACAGCGGCTATGGCTACACCTTC. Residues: CASSPWDSGYGYTF.

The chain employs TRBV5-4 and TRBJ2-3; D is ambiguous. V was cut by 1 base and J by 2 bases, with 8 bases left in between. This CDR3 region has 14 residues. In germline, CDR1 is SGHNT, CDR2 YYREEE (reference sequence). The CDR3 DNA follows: TGTGCCAGCAGCTTGACATCCGACACAGATACGCAGTATTTT. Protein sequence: CASSLTSDTDTQYF. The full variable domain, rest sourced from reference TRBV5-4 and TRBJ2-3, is ETGVTQSPTHLIKTRGQQVTLRCSSQSGHNTVSWYQQALGQGPQFIFQYYREEENGRGNFPPRFSGLQFPNYSSELNVNALELDDSALYLCASSLTSDTDTQYFGPGTRLTVL.

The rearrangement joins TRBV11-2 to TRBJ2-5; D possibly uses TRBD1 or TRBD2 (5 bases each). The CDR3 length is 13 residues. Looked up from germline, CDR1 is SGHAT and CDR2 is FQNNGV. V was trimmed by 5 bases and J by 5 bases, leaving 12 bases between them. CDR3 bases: TGTGCCAGCAGCCAAGGGACGCTGGAGACCCAGTACTTC. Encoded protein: CASSQGTLETQYF.

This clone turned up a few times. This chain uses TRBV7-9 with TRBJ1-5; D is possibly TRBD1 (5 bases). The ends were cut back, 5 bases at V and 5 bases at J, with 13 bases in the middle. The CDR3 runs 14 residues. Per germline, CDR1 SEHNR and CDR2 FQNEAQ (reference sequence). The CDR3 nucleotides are TGTGCCAGCAGCGCGGGGCGGATGGATCAGCCCCAGCATTTT. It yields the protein CASSAGRMDQPQHF.

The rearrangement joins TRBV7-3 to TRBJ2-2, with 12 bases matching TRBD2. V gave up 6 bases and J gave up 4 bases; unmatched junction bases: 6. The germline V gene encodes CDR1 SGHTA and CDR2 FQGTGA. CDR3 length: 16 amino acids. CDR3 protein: CASSSGLAGTTGELFF. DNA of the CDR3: TGTGCCAGCAGTTCCGGACTAGCGGGAACCACCGGGGAGCTGTTTTTT.

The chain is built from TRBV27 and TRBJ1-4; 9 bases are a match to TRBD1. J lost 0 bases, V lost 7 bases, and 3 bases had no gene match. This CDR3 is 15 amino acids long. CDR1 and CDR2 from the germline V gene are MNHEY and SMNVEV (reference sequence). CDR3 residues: CASNRGPSTNEKLFF. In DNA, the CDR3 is TGTGCCAGCAACAGGGGGCCTTCAACTAATGAAAAACTGTTTTTT.

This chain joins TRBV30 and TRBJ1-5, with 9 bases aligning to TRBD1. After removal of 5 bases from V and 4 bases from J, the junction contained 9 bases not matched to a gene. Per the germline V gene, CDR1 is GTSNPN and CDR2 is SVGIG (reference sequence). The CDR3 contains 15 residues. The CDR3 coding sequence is TGTGCCTGGGCCCTGACAGGACAGGGGAATCAGCCCCAGCATTTT. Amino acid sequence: CAWALTGQGNQPQHF.

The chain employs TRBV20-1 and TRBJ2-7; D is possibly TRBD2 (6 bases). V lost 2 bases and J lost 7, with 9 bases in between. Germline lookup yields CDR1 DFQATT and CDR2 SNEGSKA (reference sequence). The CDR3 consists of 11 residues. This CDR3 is CSARRGLEQYF. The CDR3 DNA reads TGCAGTGCTAGAAGGGGACTTGAGCAGTACTTC.